Following are 28 T cell receptor beta chains from one sample sequenced in a study of OX40 agonist ivuxolimab in advanced cancers. Produced via immunoSEQ multiplex PCR; TCRdb's table is partial and in-frame only. The table shows roughly 19,000 clones, with about 86% occurring only once. The sample consisted of CD4+ or CD8+ T cells sorted from blood, taken in a trial of the OX40 agonist ivuxolimab. The source of these receptors is an adult with an advanced solid tumor such as melanoma, head and neck, liver or kidney cancer.

J is TRBJ2-3 and V is TRBV9; D possibly corresponds to TRBD2 (6 bases). CDR1 and CDR2 (germline): SGDLS, YYNGEE. The V end was cut by 2 bases, the J end by 4 bases, with 14 bases between. The CDR3 is 15 amino acids. The CDR3 sequence: CASSVGGLAADTQYF. CDR3 nucleotide sequence: TGTGCCAGCAGCGTGGGTGGGTTAGCGGCAGATACGCAGTATTTT.

The chain is built from TRBV5-1 and TRBJ2-5, with 8 bases identical to TRBD1. This CDR3 contains 14 residues. Germline V gives CDR1 SGHRS, CDR2 YFSETQ. The J segment lost 5 bases and the V segment lost 2 bases, leaving 5 bases of the junction unmatched. The CDR3 is CASSFGRGRETQYF. CDR3 sequence (DNA): TGCGCCAGCAGCTTTGGCAGGGGGCGGGAGACCCAGTACTTC.

The chain couples TRBV18 to TRBJ1-1; D is perhaps TRBD1 (6 bases). There are 12 residues in the CDR3. The germline V gene has CDR1 KGHSH and CDR2 LQKENI. Trimming left V 3 bases short and J 7 bases short, with 9 bases between. The CDR3 nucleotides read TGTGCCAGCTCACCTACACAGGGTGAAGCTTTCTTT. The encoded protein is CASSPTQGEAFF.

This clone was counted a few times. The V gene is TRBV28, the J gene TRBJ2-5; the match to TRBD2 covers 10 bases. After removal of 3 bases from V and 7 bases from J, the junction contained 5 bases not matched to a gene. The CDR3 sequence is 14 residues long. Germline V lookup: CDR1 MDHEN, CDR2 SYDVKM. The CDR3 bases are TGTGCCAGCAGTTTCCTAGCGGGAGTCGGGACCCAGTACTTC. It translates to CASSFLAGVGTQYF.

The chain carries TRBV28 and TRBJ1-5; 7 bases map to TRBD1. In germline, CDR1 is MDHEN, CDR2 SYDVKM. V trimming: 3 bases; J trimming: 2 bases; junction bases outside the gene matches: 13. This CDR3 is 18 amino acids long. CDR3 nucleotides: TGTGCCAGCAGTTTTACGCCTCAGGGGGTTTTCGGCAATCAGCCCCAGCATTTT. It translates to CASSFTPQGVFGNQPQHF.

In this sample, this clone turned up a few times. CDR3 coding DNA: TGTGCCAGTAGTGACCTCTCGGGACAGGGCCACGAGCAGTACTTC. Translated, it gives CASSDLSGQGHEQYF. The genes are TRBV19 and TRBJ2-7, with 9 bases that match TRBD1. Germline V gives CDR1 LNHDA, CDR2 SQIVND (reference sequence). The V gene end was trimmed by 5 bases and the J gene end by 5 bases; junction bases not matched to a gene: 10. The length of the CDR3 is 15 residues.

This chain connects TRBV18 to TRBJ1-1; perhaps TRBD1 as D (5 bases). V shed 3 bases and J shed 0 bases, with 14 bases lying between them. Germline-derived CDR1 and CDR2 are KGHSH and LQKENI. There are 16 residues in the CDR3. CDR3 region: CASSPQGAGVNTEAFF. CDR3 nucleotides: TGTGCCAGCTCACCGCAGGGTGCTGGGGTGAACACTGAAGCTTTCTTT.

J is TRBJ2-3 and V is TRBV6-1; D unresolved. CDR1 is MNHNS and CDR2 is SASEGT in the germline V gene. CDR3 size: 10 residues. V was trimmed by 10 bases and J by 8 bases, leaving 10 bases between them. Here the CDR3 reads CATSDFTQYF. The CDR3 DNA reads as TGTGCCACCTCAGACTTTACGCAGTATTTT.

A single count supports this clone. The rearrangement joins TRBV5-4 to TRBJ2-7, with 7 bases lining up with TRBD2. The length of the CDR3 is 14 residues. The germline V gene encodes CDR1 SGHNT and CDR2 YYREEE (reference sequence). Losses at the gene ends were 2 bases for V and 3 bases for J; bases not matched to a gene: 5. CDR3 nucleotide sequence: TGTGCCAGCAGCTTCGGGGGGAAGAACTACGAGCAGTACTTC. The encoded protein is CASSFGGKNYEQYF.

The rearrangement uses TRBV7-4 and TRBJ1-4, with D unresolved. Trimming took off 5 bases at V and 7 bases at J, with 17 bases between the two ends. CDR3 length: 15 amino acids. Germline CDR1 reads SGHVT; CDR2 reads SQSDAQ. The CDR3 DNA reads as TGTGCCAGCAGCGCCACCGGGCAGCCGTTTGAAAAACTGTTTTTT. This encodes CASSATGQPFEKLFF.

This chain joins TRBV4-2 and TRBJ1-5; TRBD1 might be the D (6 bases). V was cut by 1 base and J by 6 bases, with 13 bases left in between. The CDR3 is made up of 15 amino acids. Germline V gene sequence: CDR1 LGHNA, CDR2 YNFKEQ. The CDR3 sequence is CASSQGSGVGQPQHF. As DNA, the CDR3 is TGTGCCAGCAGCCAAGGCTCAGGGGTGGGTCAGCCCCAGCATTTT.

This chain joins TRBV6-1 and TRBJ2-7, with a weak D call TRBD1 (5 bases). Per the germline V gene, CDR1 is MNHNS and CDR2 is SASEGT. V was shortened by 3 bases and J by 2 bases, with 5 bases between the two germline ends. The CDR3 extends over 12 amino acids. CDR3 in amino acids: CASSDRAYEQYF. In DNA form, the CDR3 reads TGTGCCAGCAGTGACAGGGCCTACGAGCAGTACTTC.

This chain connects TRBV28 to TRBJ2-3; D unresolved. Germline CDR1 is MDHEN and CDR2 is SYDVKM. V lost 2 bases, J lost 1 base, and 10 bases lay in between. The CDR3 contains 15 residues. As DNA, the CDR3 is TGTGCCAGCAGTTTACCCCTGGGCCGCACAGATACGCAGTATTTT. Its translation is CASSLPLGRTDTQYF.

The V and J genes are TRBV6-1 and TRBJ2-7, with a possible D match to TRBD2 (7 bases). The CDR3 runs 13 residues. Germline CDR1 is MNHNS and CDR2 is SASEGT. Trimming took 6 bases from V and 2 from J, leaving 11 bases between them. The CDR3 loop reads CASRRGGAYEQYF. DNA for the CDR3: TGTGCCAGCAGGAGAGGGGGGGCCTACGAGCAGTACTTC.

The chain carries TRBV7-9 and TRBJ1-4; D remains ambiguous. Germline values: CDR1 SEHNR, CDR2 FQNEAQ (reference sequence). The CDR3 length is 17 residues. Trimming pared 2 bases from V and 4 bases from J, leaving 17 bases between. DNA for the CDR3: TGTGCCAGCAGCTTAAGGTCGGGCAGGACTTATAATGAAAAACTGTTTTTT. Protein sequence: CASSLRSGRTYNEKLFF.

The genes are TRBV18 and TRBJ1-6, with 7 nucleotides matching TRBD1. In germline, CDR1 is KGHSH, CDR2 LQKENI. J was trimmed by 7 bases and V by 3 bases; bases with no gene match: 3. CDR3 length: 14 residues. The CDR3 loop is CASSPTGWNSPLHF. In nucleotides, the CDR3 is TGTGCCAGCTCACCGACAGGGTGGAATTCACCCCTCCACTTT.

In nucleotides, the CDR3 is TGCGCCAGCAGCCAAGATATGGACTCCTACGAGCAGTACTTC. Its protein product is CASSQDMDSYEQYF. The chain uses TRBV4-3 and TRBJ2-5; D is uncertain. The end of the DNA fits TRBJ2-7 better, so the J call may be wrong. Germline lookup yields CDR1 LGHNA and CDR2 YSLEER. The CDR3 spans 14 residues.

V and J are TRBV5-3 and TRBJ2-3; TRBD2 agrees at 12 bases. TRBV5-3 is sorted into the ORF group, with uncertain function. V lost 3 bases and J lost 0; bases outside the gene matches: 8. The CDR3 loop spans 18 amino acids. Written as DNA, the CDR3 is TGTGCCAGAAGCTCGCGGGCCGGACTAGCGGGGAGCACAGATACGCAGTATTTT. Translating gives CARSSRAGLAGSTDTQYF.

The chain employs TRBV2 and TRBJ1-4; D remains ambiguous. Germline assignment: CDR1 SNHLY and CDR2 FYNNEI. V lost 3 bases and J 7 bases, leaving 12 bases between the germline ends. The CDR3 sequence is 14 residues long. CDR3 residues: CASSEENGSEKLFF. The CDR3 coding sequence is TGTGCCAGCAGTGAGGAGAATGGAAGTGAAAAACTGTTTTTT.

This rearrangement joins TRBV30 to TRBJ2-6, with D hard to call. The germline V gene encodes CDR1 GTSNPN and CDR2 SVGIG (reference sequence). The V and J ends lost 1 base and 4 bases respectively, with 5 bases between them. The CDR3 sequence is 13 residues long. The CDR3 coding sequence is TGTGCCTGGAGTGGGACCGGGGCCAACGTCCTGACTTTC. It translates to CAWSGTGANVLTF. Combining the CDR3 with reference TRBV30 and TRBJ2-6 gives the whole variable domain SQTIHQWPATLVQPVGSPLSLECTVEGTSNPNLYWYRQAAGRGLQLLFYSVGIGQISSEVPQNLSASRPQDRQFILSSKKLLLSDSGFYLCAWSGTGANVLTFGAGSRLTVL.

The chain couples TRBV19 to TRBJ2-2; TRBD1 is a possible D gene (5 bases). In germline, CDR1 is LNHDA, CDR2 SQIVND (reference sequence). The CDR3 is made up of 15 amino acids. The ends were cut back, 7 bases at V and 4 bases at J, with 16 bases in the middle. The CDR3 sequence: CASNPGQGSTGELFF. The CDR3 region has the DNA TGTGCCAGTAACCCTGGGCAGGGTAGCACCGGGGAGCTGTTTTTT.

The V and J genes are TRBV11-3 and TRBJ1-4; a possible D gene is TRBD1 (5 bases). Germline loops: CDR1 SGHNT, CDR2 YENEEA. Between the trimmed V and J ends, which lost 3 bases and 5 bases, there was a span of 10 bases. The CDR3 totals 14 residues. In DNA form, the CDR3 reads TGTGCCAGCAGCTTGCGGGGGGTCAATGAAAAACTGTTTTTT. This sequence encodes CASSLRGVNEKLFF. Full variable domain (remainder filled in from reference TRBV11-3 and TRBJ1-4): EAGVVQSPRYKIIEKKQPVAFWCNPISGHNTLYWYLQNLGQGPELLIRYENEEAVDDSQLPKDRFSAERLKGVDSTLKIQPAELGDSAVYLCASSLRGVNEKLFFGSGTQLSVL.

This clone occurred a few times. The V and J genes are TRBV12-2 and TRBJ2-5; the D call TRBD1 from the table was never checked on the DNA. TRBV12-2 is a known pseudogene. The CDR3 consists of 15 residues. CDR3 bases: TGTGCAAGTCGCCCCCAGCGGACAGGGGAAGAGACCCAGTACTTC. Residues: CASRPQRTGEETQYF.

The V and J genes are TRBV27 and TRBJ2-7, with 8 bases identical to TRBD2. V lost 6 bases to trimming and J lost 0 bases; unmatched junction nucleotides: 4. This CDR3 contains 14 residues. Germline V lookup: CDR1 MNHEY, CDR2 SMNVEV (reference sequence). The CDR3 region has the DNA TGTGCCAGCAGGATTAGCGGGACCTCCTACGAGCAGTACTTC. This sequence encodes CASRISGTSYEQYF.

The chain is built from TRBV6-6 and TRBJ2-7; the match to TRBD1 covers 9 bases. The V segment lost 4 bases and the J segment 3 bases; nucleotides outside the gene matches: 4. This CDR3 is 14 amino acids long. Per germline, CDR1 MNHNY and CDR2 SVGAGI (reference sequence). In nucleotides, the CDR3 is TGTGCCAGCAGTTTACAGGGGGCCGACTACGAGCAGTACTTC. Encoded protein: CASSLQGADYEQYF.

There are a few counts of this clone. This sequence joins TRBV10-2 and TRBJ1-2; 8 bases fit TRBD1. The CDR3 totals 14 residues. V gave up 6 bases and J gave up 5 bases; unmatched junction bases: 8. From germline, CDR1 is WSHSY and CDR2 SAAADI. The CDR3 protein is CASSWQGAVYGYTF. The CDR3, as DNA: TGCGCCAGCAGCTGGCAGGGGGCCGTGTATGGCTACACCTTC.

The chain employs TRBV28 and TRBJ2-5, with TRBD2 matching 10 bases. V trimming: 5 bases; J trimming: 2 bases; junction bases outside the gene matches: 11. CDR3 size: 17 residues. The V gene's germline CDR1 is MDHEN and CDR2 SYDVKM. The CDR3 region has the DNA TGTGCCAGCAGTAAGAGGGGAGGACTAGCGGAACAAGAGACCCAGTACTTC. Protein sequence: CASSKRGGLAEQETQYF.

This chain uses TRBV19 with TRBJ1-4; 8 bases are shared with TRBD1. CDR1 and CDR2 from the germline V gene are LNHDA and SQIVND (reference sequence). V was pared by 5 bases and J by 7 bases, with 3 bases of the junction left unmatched. The CDR3 has 13 amino acids. The chain's CDR3 is CASSGGQGEKLFF. The CDR3 coding sequence is TGTGCCAGTAGTGGAGGACAGGGTGAAAAACTGTTTTTT.